The 23 T cell receptor beta chains below come from one sample, sequenced in a study of blood T cell repertoires in COVID-19. Only in-frame clones appear in the TCRdb table, and some are missing; sequencing was by immunoSEQ multiplex PCR. The sample lists just over 650,000 clones, around 89% occurring once. The sample taken for sequencing was peripheral blood. All receptors derive from a young woman with acute or convalescent COVID-19.

This clone was picked up a small number of times. V is TRBV2 and J is TRBJ1-2; 7 bases align to TRBD1. The germline CDR1 and CDR2 sequences are SNHLY and FYNNEI. Trimming cost V 6 bases and J 6 bases; bases outside gene matches: 10. The CDR3 has 14 residues. The CDR3 spells CASRKRTGFDGYTF. CDR3 coding DNA: TGTGCCAGCAGAAAAAGGACAGGATTTGATGGCTACACCTTC.

CDR3: CASSQDRGRERSPLHF. CDR3 DNA: TGTGCCAGCAGCCAAGATAGGGGCAGGGAACGTTCACCCCTCCACTTT. This rearrangement joins TRBV3-1 (or the pseudogene TRBV3-2) to TRBJ1-6; TRBD1 is a possible D gene (5 bases). The CDR3 length is 16 residues. Trimming took 0 bases from V and 9 from J, leaving 15 bases between them. Per germline, CDR1 LGHDT and CDR2 YNNKEL (reference sequence).

The gene calls are TRBV5-4 and TRBJ1-6; D is perhaps TRBD1 (5 bases). Germline V gives CDR1 SGHNT, CDR2 YYREEE (reference sequence). V was trimmed by 4 bases and J by 8 bases, leaving 22 bases between them. CDR3 length: 17 amino acids. The CDR3 nucleotides read TGTGCCAGCAGCGCCGTAGGGGAGGGACTTTTATATTCACCCCTCCACTTT. It is translated as CASSAVGEGLLYSPLHF.

This clone has only one observation. The rearrangement uses TRBV18 and TRBJ1-2, with D perhaps TRBD1 (5 bases). This CDR3 contains 16 residues. Germline CDR1 is KGHSH and CDR2 is LQKENI. Deletions cut 1 base from V and 6 bases from J, with 18 bases between. CDR3 loop: CASSPRGGSPHNGYTF. The CDR3 bases are TGTGCCAGCTCACCACGGGGGGGTAGTCCTCATAATGGCTACACCTTC.

The J gene is TRBJ2-3, the V gene TRBV21-1; the D call of TRBD2 is as the table states it, not checked on the DNA. TRBV21-1 is labeled a pseudogene. The CDR3 runs 15 residues. CDR3: CASSKRRDSTDTQYF. For the CDR3, the DNA is TGTGCCAGCAGCAAAAGGAGGGACAGCACAGATACGCAGTATTTT.

The chain's CDR3 is CASSLGVGGGNDEAFF. The CDR3, as DNA: TGTGCCAGCAGCTTAGGAGTCGGCGGCGGGAACGATGAAGCTTTCTTT. This rearrangement joins TRBV7-9 to TRBJ1-1, with unresolved D. The CDR3 loop spans 16 amino acids. The V gene's germline CDR1 is SEHNR and CDR2 FQNEAQ (reference sequence). V was pared by 1 base and J by 7 bases, with 19 bases between.

Here the CDR3 reads CASSILPGGDSPLHF. The CDR3 DNA is TGTGCCAGTAGTATCCTCCCTGGAGGGGATTCACCCCTCCACTTT. The chain combines TRBV19 with TRBJ1-6; D is perhaps TRBD1 (5 bases). Trimming removed 3 bases from V and 8 bases from J, with 14 bases in between. The CDR3 has 15 residues. Germline V gene data show CDR1 as LNHDA and CDR2 as SQIVND (reference sequence).

This clone was counted a single time. The V gene is TRBV12-3 or TRBV12-4, the J gene TRBJ1-2; perhaps TRBD1 as D (6 bases). The CDR3 consists of 13 residues. V dropped 5 bases and J dropped 6 bases, with 13 bases sitting between them. The CDR3 reads CASSTTGTDGYTF. In DNA form, the CDR3 reads TGTGCCAGCAGTACCACAGGGACCGATGGCTACACCTTC.

The V and J genes are TRBV19 and TRBJ1-5; D is perhaps TRBD1 (6 bases). V gave up 4 bases and J gave up 7 bases, with 20 bases separating them. Germline values: CDR1 LNHDA, CDR2 SQIVND (reference sequence). The CDR3 consists of 16 residues. DNA for the CDR3: TGTGCCAGTAGTACCCCCCTTTCACAGGGTTGGCAGCCCCAGCATTTT. Its translation: CASSTPLSQGWQPQHF. Combining the CDR3 with reference TRBV19 and TRBJ1-5 gives the whole variable domain DGGITQSPKYLFRKEGQNVTLSCEQNLNHDAMYWYRQDPGQGLRLIYYSQIVNDFQKGDIAEGYSVSREKKESFPLTVTSAQKNPTAFYLCASSTPLSQGWQPQHFGDGTRLSIL.

J is TRBJ2-1 and V is TRBV3-1 (or the pseudogene TRBV3-2), with 9 bases that match TRBD2. In germline, CDR1 is LGHDT, CDR2 YNNKEL (reference sequence). J was trimmed by 5 bases and V by 4 bases; bases with no gene match: 9. The CDR3 runs 16 residues. CDR3 region: CASSRLAGGNHNEQFF. CDR3 sequence (DNA): TGTGCCAGCAGCCGCCTTGCGGGGGGGAATCACAATGAGCAGTTCTTC.

The rearrangement joins TRBV19 to TRBJ1-1; weak D call: TRBD1 (5 bases). The germline CDR1 and CDR2 sequences are LNHDA and SQIVND (reference sequence). This CDR3 comprises 12 residues. V lost 3 bases and J lost 8, with 10 bases in between. The CDR3 sequence is CASSIVGQEAFF. The CDR3 DNA is TGTGCCAGTAGTATCGTGGGGCAGGAAGCTTTCTTT.

V gene TRBV15 combines with J gene TRBJ1-2; no reliable D call. Germline lookup yields CDR1 LNHNV and CDR2 YYDKDF (reference sequence). The CDR3 is 16 residues long. The V gene lost 0 bases and the J gene lost 4 bases, with 15 bases spanning the gap. CDR3 nucleotides: TGTGCCACCAGCAGAGAATTGGGCAGCCTGATCTATGGCTACACCTTC. Protein product: CATSRELGSLIYGYTF. The variable domain in full, completed from reference TRBV15 and TRBJ1-2, reads DAMVIQNPRYQVTQFGKPVTLSCSQTLNHNVMYWYQQKSSQAPKLLFHYYDKDFNNEADTPDNFQSRRPNTSFCFLDIRSPGLGDTAMYLCATSRELGSLIYGYTFGSGTRLTVV.

The chain joins TRBV7-2 to TRBJ2-7, with unresolved D. Germline V gene lookup returns CDR1 SGHTA and CDR2 FQGNSA. CDR3 length: 15 residues. V lost 2 bases and J lost 0, with 11 bases in between. CDR3 sequence (DNA): TGTGCCAGCAGCTTATTCGACACCAGCTCCTACGAGCAGTACTTC. It codes for CASSLFDTSSYEQYF.

This chain uses TRBV3-1 (or the pseudogene TRBV3-2) with TRBJ1-6, with no clear D. Deletions cut 10 bases from V and 3 bases from J, with 16 bases between. In germline, CDR1 is LGHDT, CDR2 YNNKEL (reference sequence). The length of the CDR3 is 15 residues. Here the CDR3 reads CAITPQVDYNSPLHF. The CDR3 DNA sequence: TGTGCCATTACCCCACAAGTTGACTATAATTCACCCCTCCACTTT.

The chain recombines TRBV27 with TRBJ1-3; D is perhaps TRBD1 (5 bases). Germline CDR1 is MNHEY and CDR2 is SMNVEV (reference sequence). This CDR3 comprises 15 residues. With 0 bases removed from V and 3 bases from J, the gap between germline ends came to 9 bases. The CDR3 spells CASSLSGADGNTIYF. Here the CDR3 DNA reads TGTGCCAGCAGTTTATCAGGGGCGGATGGAAACACCATATATTTT.

This clone appeared a single time. The sample has other DNA sequences that encode this CDR3 too. The chain couples TRBV9 to TRBJ1-1, with D possibly matching TRBD1 (5 bases). Trimming stripped 3 bases from V and 1 base from J, with 7 bases between. CDR1 is SGDLS and CDR2 is YYNGEE in the germline V gene. The CDR3 has 13 amino acids. CDR3 sequence reads: CASSATGNTEAFF. The CDR3 DNA sequence: TGTGCCAGCAGCGCTACAGGGAACACTGAAGCTTTCTTT.

This clone showed up just once. The chain combines TRBV9 with TRBJ1-2, with no clear D. The V end lost 0 bases, the J end lost 0 bases, and 9 bases lay between the germline ends. Per germline, CDR1 SGDLS and CDR2 YYNGEE. The CDR3 sequence is 15 residues long. CDR3 sequence (DNA): TGTGCCAGCAGCGTAGCTGGAGTAGCTAACTATGGCTACACCTTC. Its translation: CASSVAGVANYGYTF.

This clone was found a few times. The J gene is TRBJ1-2, the V gene TRBV7-2; 12 bases match TRBD1. Germline CDR1 SGHTA, CDR2 FQGNSA. The CDR3 loop spans 16 amino acids. V trimming: 2 bases; J trimming: 8 bases; junction bases outside the gene matches: 9. The CDR3, as DNA: TGTGCCAGCAGCTTATTGGGACAGGGGGCCTCTTTCGGCTACACCTTC. It yields the protein CASSLLGQGASFGYTF.

The J gene is TRBJ2-7, the V gene TRBV19, with D maybe TRBD1 (6 bases). Trimming took 5 bases from V and 4 from J, leaving 18 bases between them. Germline V CDR1 and CDR2: LNHDA, SQIVND (reference sequence). This CDR3 is 15 amino acids long. CDR3: CASSPIRQAQYEQYF. The CDR3, as DNA: TGTGCCAGTAGTCCCATCCGACAGGCCCAGTACGAGCAGTACTTC.

This rearrangement joins TRBV7-2 to TRBJ1-2, with 9 bases fitting TRBD1. CDR3 length: 14 residues. Germline-derived CDR1 and CDR2 are SGHTA and FQGNSA. Trimming took 5 bases from V and 3 from J; bases not matched to a gene: 4. CDR3 sequence reads: CASSPQGADYGYTF. For the CDR3, the DNA is TGTGCCAGCAGCCCACAGGGGGCAGACTATGGCTACACCTTC. The full variable domain, its missing parts supplied by reference TRBV7-2 and TRBJ1-2, is GAGVSQSPSNKVTEKGKDVELRCDPISGHTALYWYRQSLGQGLEFLIYFQGNSAPDKSGLPSDRFSAERTGGSVSTLTIQRTQQEDSAVYLCASSPQGADYGYTFGSGTRLTVV.

V gene TRBV6-2 or TRBV6-3 combines with J gene TRBJ1-4, with 10 bases identical to TRBD1. The germline CDR1 and CDR2 sequences are MNHEY and SVGEGT. After removal of 5 bases from V and 7 bases from J, the junction contained 4 bases not matched to a gene. This CDR3 has 14 amino acids. DNA for the CDR3: TGTGCCAGCAGTATACGGACAGGGGGTGAAAAACTGTTTTTT. Protein sequence: CASSIRTGGEKLFF.

The chain carries TRBV21-1 and TRBJ1-2; TRBD1 is taken as the D call from the table, unchecked against the DNA. TRBV21-1 is deemed a pseudogene. The CDR3 loop spans 11 amino acids. In DNA form, the CDR3 reads TGTGCCAGCTCTCTGGGGCATGGCTACACCTTC. This sequence encodes CASSLGHGYTF.

The chain couples TRBV2 to TRBJ1-6, with D possibly TRBD1 on 5 matching bases. Trimming removed 6 bases from V and 6 bases from J, with 6 bases in between. The CDR3 length is 12 residues. In germline, CDR1 is SNHLY, CDR2 FYNNEI. In DNA, the CDR3 is TGTGCCAGCAGGGGGGGTAATTCACCCCTCCACTTT. Protein: CASRGGNSPLHF.